The 25 T cell receptor beta chains below were found in one sample sequenced in a study of shared clonotypes between healthy human individuals. Clones were sequenced by immunoSEQ multiplex PCR, and TCRdb holds only the in-frame ones, with some missing. Seen here are over 2,000,000 clones, just over 90% observed once, and the top ten hold approximately 1.7%. Naive CD8 cells were CD45RO-negative, positively selected for CCR7, excluding terminally differentiated effector memory CD45RA+ cells. Sequencing was done on a sample of naive CD8+ T cells from PBMCs. These receptor sequences come from a man aged 18 to 29 in good health. Some clones in this sample may be carry-over from other donors' samples.

This chain links TRBV4-1 with TRBJ2-1; D gene unclear. CDR3 length equals 13 residues. V was trimmed by 0 bases and J by 6 bases, leaving 6 bases between them. The germline V gene encodes CDR1 MGHRA and CDR2 YSYEKL. The CDR3 DNA follows: TGCGCCAGCAGCCAAGACAGGAGCAATGAGCAGTTCTTC. It codes for CASSQDRSNEQFF.

The chain employs TRBV27 and TRBJ1-5; D is unresolved. Trimming took off 2 bases at V and 6 bases at J, with 11 bases between the two ends. The CDR3 has 14 amino acids. Germline assignment: CDR1 MNHEY and CDR2 SMNVEV (reference sequence). CDR3 region: CASSLIGLGQPQHF. The CDR3 DNA reads TGTGCCAGCAGTTTAATAGGGTTGGGTCAGCCCCAGCATTTT.

V gene TRBV28 combines with J gene TRBJ1-2, with 9 bases fitting TRBD1. The CDR3 extends over 16 amino acids. Trimming took 3 bases from V and 3 from J; bases not matched to a gene: 8. Germline CDR1 and CDR2: MDHEN and SYDVKM. The CDR3 loop is CASSLSGTGMYYGYTF. The CDR3 DNA sequence: TGTGCCAGCAGTTTGTCCGGGACAGGGATGTACTATGGCTACACCTTC.

This chain joins TRBV7-8 and TRBJ2-7; TRBD2 matches 8 bases. Trimming removed 5 bases from V and 2 bases from J; junction bases left unmatched: 11. The CDR3 consists of 16 residues. CDR1 and CDR2 (germline): SGHVS, FQNEAQ. CDR3 region: CASSAPKREHPYEQYF. DNA for the CDR3: TGTGCCAGCAGCGCCCCGAAGCGGGAGCACCCCTACGAGCAGTACTTC.

This chain joins TRBV25-1 and TRBJ2-1, with 7 bases matching TRBD1. The CDR3 is 13 residues long. The V gene end was trimmed by 9 bases and the J gene end by 4 bases; junction bases not matched to a gene: 6. Germline V gene sequence: CDR1 MGHDK, CDR2 SYGVNS. This CDR3 is CARSGTDYNEQFF. In nucleotides, the CDR3 is TGTGCCAGATCCGGGACAGATTACAATGAGCAGTTCTTC.

As regards this clone: Other nucleotide sequences from this sample produce the same CDR3. V usage is TRBV19 and J usage is TRBJ2-7, with D unresolved. Trimming cost V 7 bases and J 0 bases, with 7 bases left between them. The CDR3 consists of 12 residues. Per germline, CDR1 LNHDA and CDR2 SQIVND (reference sequence). The CDR3 DNA reads TGTGCCAGTACCGGGTCCTCCTACGAGCAGTACTTC. This encodes CASTGSSYEQYF.

This chain connects TRBV7-8 to TRBJ2-7, with 7 bases aligning to TRBD2. The length of the CDR3 is 15 residues. With 2 bases clipped from V and 1 base from J, the junction kept 5 bases outside the gene matches. Germline V lookup: CDR1 SGHVS, CDR2 FQNEAQ. CDR3 residues: CASSLRDYLSYEQYF. The CDR3 nucleotides are TGTGCCAGCAGCTTACGGGACTACTTGTCCTACGAGCAGTACTTC.

The gene calls are TRBV30 and TRBJ2-1; D gene ambiguous. The V gene's germline CDR1 is GTSNPN and CDR2 SVGIG (reference sequence). The CDR3 runs to 14 residues. Trimming took 2 bases from V and 0 from J, leaving 8 bases between them. CDR3 sequence (DNA): TGTGCCTGGAGTCGGCCGAGCTCCTACAATGAGCAGTTCTTC. Translated, it gives CAWSRPSSYNEQFF.

The rearrangement joins TRBV2 to TRBJ1-4; tentative D call: TRBD1 (5 bases). Germline assignment: CDR1 SNHLY and CDR2 FYNNEI. CDR3 length equals 14 residues. V gave up 0 bases and J gave up 6 bases, with 8 bases separating them. CDR3 DNA: TGTGCCAGCAGTGAAGCGCAAGGGGATGAAAAACTGTTTTTT. Amino acids: CASSEAQGDEKLFF.

The genes are TRBV7-2 and TRBJ2-7, with 7 bases fitting TRBD2. The J segment lost 3 bases and the V segment lost 1 base, leaving 6 bases of the junction unmatched. The CDR3 length is 15 residues. Germline V lookup: CDR1 SGHTA, CDR2 FQGNSA. The CDR3 is CASSLDRGGFYEQYF. Written as DNA, the CDR3 is TGTGCCAGCAGCTTAGATCGGGGAGGGTTCTACGAGCAGTACTTC.

The V gene is TRBV6-4, the J gene TRBJ2-2; D gene unclear. The CDR3 sequence is 13 residues long. The V and J ends lost 6 bases and 2 bases respectively, with 7 bases between them. Per germline, CDR1 MRHNA and CDR2 SNTAGT. CDR3: CASRVPNTGELFF. The CDR3 DNA is TGTGCCAGCAGGGTCCCCAACACCGGGGAGCTGTTTTTT.

The chain uses TRBV28 and TRBJ1-1; D gene unclear. Trimming cost V 2 bases and J 2 bases, with 15 bases left between them. Looked up from germline, CDR1 is MDHEN and CDR2 is SYDVKM. The CDR3 loop spans 16 amino acids. In DNA form, the CDR3 reads TGTGCCAGCAGTTTAATCTGGTCAGAACCCAACACTGAAGCTTTCTTT. This codes for CASSLIWSEPNTEAFF.

This clone came up once. The chain combines TRBV6-5 with TRBJ2-1; D is unresolved. Deletions cut 0 bases from V and 4 bases from J, with 7 bases between. This CDR3 has 14 residues. Looked up from germline, CDR1 is MNHEY and CDR2 is SVGAGI. The CDR3 is CASSYSTYYNEQFF. The DNA for the CDR3 is TGTGCCAGCAGTTACTCAACGTATTACAATGAGCAGTTCTTC.

CDR3 residues: CPQKTTGTGTYEQYF. DNA of the CDR3: TGTCCCCAAAAGACAACCGGGACAGGTACCTACGAGCAGTACTTC. The J gene is TRBJ2-7, the V gene TRBV2, with TRBD1 identical over 8 bases. This CDR3 region has 15 residues. Germline V CDR1 and CDR2: SNHLY, FYNNEI.

The rearrangement links TRBV10-3 to TRBJ1-4, with TRBD1 as a possible D gene (5 bases). CDR3 length: 17 amino acids. V lost 3 bases and J 1 base, leaving 15 bases between the germline ends. Looked up from germline, CDR1 is ENHRY and CDR2 is SYGVKD. DNA for the CDR3: TGTGCCATCAGTGATTCCCCCCGGGGGGGAACTAATGAAAAACTGTTTTTT. This gives the protein CAISDSPRGGTNEKLFF.

This clone was counted only a few times. This chain uses TRBV18 with TRBJ1-4, with D possibly TRBD1 on 5 matching bases. Deletions cut 0 bases from V and 12 bases from J, with 17 bases between. CDR1 and CDR2 (germline): KGHSH, LQKENI. The CDR3 loop spans 15 amino acids. The CDR3 loop is CASSPPLDSGTELFF. The CDR3 coding sequence is TGTGCCAGCTCACCACCGCTCGATTCCGGGACGGAACTGTTTTTT.

The chain links TRBV16 to TRBJ1-1; no reliable D call. Germline V gene data show CDR1 as KGHSY and CDR2 as FQNENV. The CDR3 covers 14 residues. V was shortened by 4 bases and J by 2 bases, with 11 bases between the two germline ends. DNA for the CDR3: TGTGCCAGCAGCCCTAGGACGGTAAACACTGAAGCTTTCTTT. As protein: CASSPRTVNTEAFF.

In the case of this clone: Other DNA sequences in the sample encode the same CDR3. CDR3 loop: CASSLGHNEQFF. Written as DNA, the CDR3 is TGTGCCAGCAGTTTAGGCCACAATGAGCAGTTCTTC. V is TRBV27 and J is TRBJ2-1; D not resolved. Germline V gene lookup returns CDR1 MNHEY and CDR2 SMNVEV (reference sequence). The CDR3 totals 12 residues. V lost 2 bases and J lost 5, with 4 bases in between.

The gene calls are TRBV2 and TRBJ1-2; D not certain. The CDR3 has 13 amino acids. The germline V and J ends were trimmed by 8 bases and 0 bases, with 10 bases remaining between them. CDR1 is SNHLY, CDR2 FYNNEI, per germline. The CDR3 DNA sequence: TGTGCCAGCGGGGTAGTCACTAACTATGGCTACACCTTC. It encodes CASGVVTNYGYTF. Full variable domain (missing parts from reference TRBV2 and TRBJ1-2): EPEVTQTPSHQVTQMGQEVILRCVPISNHLYFYWYRQILGQKVEFLVSFYNNEISEKSEIFDDQFSVERPDGSNFTLKIRSTKLEDSAMYFCASGVVTNYGYTFGSGTRLTVV.

This clone occurred once. This chain uses TRBV15 with TRBJ1-5; D is possibly TRBD1 (5 bases). The CDR3 is 14 residues long. CDR1 and CDR2 (germline): LNHNV, YYDKDF (reference sequence). Trimming shortened V by 3 bases and J by 9 bases, and 15 bases separated the two germline ends. The CDR3 protein is CATSSTGPQVPQHF. The CDR3 DNA sequence: TGTGCCACCAGCAGTACAGGTCCCCAAGTGCCCCAGCATTTT.

The rearrangement joins TRBV6-5 to TRBJ1-2; D call uncertain. The CDR3 contains 13 residues. The germline V gene encodes CDR1 MNHEY and CDR2 SVGAGI. V lost 6 bases, J lost 6 bases, and 14 bases lay in between. The CDR3 DNA reads as TGTGCCAGCAGCTTGGTCCCCGCTAATGGCTACACCTTC. Protein product: CASSLVPANGYTF.

This sequence joins TRBV2 and TRBJ2-7; no reliable D call. Germline V lookup: CDR1 SNHLY, CDR2 FYNNEI. Trimming took 6 bases from V and 6 from J, leaving 18 bases between them. There are 14 residues in the CDR3. CDR3 nucleotide sequence: TGTGCCAGCAGCGCCACTCGGGCCCTCTTCGAGCAGTACTTC. It encodes CASSATRALFEQYF.

The genes are TRBV27 and TRBJ1-5; D might be TRBD1 (6 bases). The germline gives CDR1 MNHEY, CDR2 SMNVEV (reference sequence). The V and J ends lost 0 bases and 8 bases respectively, with 11 bases between them. CDR3 size: 14 residues. The CDR3: CASSLSFWDKPQHF. CDR3 in DNA: TGTGCCAGCAGTTTATCGTTTTGGGACAAGCCCCAGCATTTT.

This chain connects TRBV4-2 to TRBJ2-7; no clear D. The CDR3 sequence is 13 residues long. Germline CDR1 LGHNA, CDR2 YNFKEQ. Trimming removed 0 bases from V and 6 bases from J, with 9 bases in between. This CDR3 is CASSQDRSFEQYF. The CDR3 DNA is TGTGCCAGCAGCCAAGATCGAAGTTTCGAGCAGTACTTC.

The chain is built from TRBV11-2 and TRBJ2-7; D is unclear. Deletions cut 4 bases from V and 1 base from J, with 11 bases between. The CDR3 is 14 amino acids. From germline, CDR1 is SGHAT and CDR2 FQNNGV. The CDR3: CASSSFQESYEQYF. The CDR3 coding sequence is TGTGCCAGCAGCTCCTTCCAGGAGTCCTACGAGCAGTACTTC.